This T cell receptor beta chain was captured by sequencing in a study of cytomegalovirus exposure and HLA in healthy donors. The CDR3 totals 15 residues. Trimming cost V 6 bases and J 0 bases; bases outside gene matches: 7. Germline CDR1 LNHNV, CDR2 YYDKDF (reference sequence). On this clone: The antigen is unknown.

Findings and caveats of the study: According to a subsequent analysis, TCR clusters identified in the first cohort showed a tendency to co-occur across the approximately 120 validation repertoires.

The protocol was immunoSEQ multiplex PCR, while the TCRdb copy is restricted to in-frame clones and leaves out a portion. The sample holds around 250,000 clones, less than 95% seen once. Sequenced material: PBMCs. This sequence originates from a woman aged 25 to 39 in good health and CMV-seronegative. The chain links TRBV15 to TRBJ2-7; 8 bases align to TRBD1. The CDR3 DNA is TGTGCCACCAGTAATCTCGGACAGGGCTCCTACGAGCAGTACTTC. Translating it yields CATSNLGQGSYEQYF.